This T cell receptor (beta chain) originates from a study of cytomegalovirus exposure and HLA in healthy donors. Germline trimming cut 3 bases from V and 10 bases from J; bases unmatched to any gene: 7. The CDR3 loop spans 13 amino acids. Germline CDR1 and CDR2: KGHSH and LQKENI. Primers for the PCR totalled 60 Vbeta and 13 Jbeta. Sequencing used immunoSEQ multiplex PCR; TCRdb keeps in-frame clones, though not all of them. The sample has 90,000 to 150,000 clones, less than 85% seen once. Material for sequencing was PBMCs. This receptor was taken from a man aged 45-60 years in good health and CMV-seropositive. This chain links TRBV18 with TRBJ1-1; 8 bases line up with TRBD1. The CDR3 DNA is TGTGCCAGCTCACCTAGTCAGGGGGCAGGAGCTTTCTTT. As protein: CASSPSQGAGAFF.